The 30 T cell receptor beta chains given below trace back to one sample, sequenced in a study of cytomegalovirus exposure and HLA in healthy donors. Use of 60 Vbeta and 13 Jbeta primers characterized the PCR. TCRdb's table, derived via immunoSEQ multiplex PCR, lists solely in-frame clones and lacks some. The sample lists about 170,000 clones, 62% occurring once. The sequenced material came from PBMCs. All receptors come from a man aged 35 to 55 in good health and CMV-seronegative.

This clone appeared a few times. This chain's CDR3 is CASSQERIGGSADTQYF. CDR3 DNA sequence: TGCGCCAGCAGCCAAGAGAGAATCGGCGGGAGTGCAGATACGCAGTATTTT. The chain has TRBV4-3 and TRBJ2-3; 7 bases match TRBD2. The CDR3 sequence is 17 residues long. The germline V gene has CDR1 LGHNA and CDR2 YSLEER. V was pared by 0 bases and J by 4 bases, with 10 bases of the junction left unmatched.

The chain couples TRBV5-1 to TRBJ2-5; the match to TRBD2 covers 11 bases. V lost 2 bases and J lost 1; bases outside the gene matches: 4. The germline gives CDR1 SGHRS, CDR2 YFSETQ. The CDR3 consists of 16 residues. As DNA, the CDR3 is TGCGCCAGCAGCTTAGGGACTAGCGGACCCCAAGAGACCCAGTACTTC. Its protein is CASSLGTSGPQETQYF. Full variable domain (missing parts from reference TRBV5-1 and TRBJ2-5): KAGVTQTPRYLIKTRGQQVTLSCSPISGHRSVSWYQQTPGQGLQFLFEYFSETQRNKGNFPGRFSGRQFSNSRSEMNVSTLELGDSALYLCASSLGTSGPQETQYFGPGTRLLVL.

The chain couples TRBV4-3 to TRBJ1-5; maybe TRBD1 (5 bases). V was cut by 4 bases and J by 7 bases, with 20 bases left in between. CDR3 length equals 16 residues. Germline-derived CDR1 and CDR2 are LGHNA and YSLEER. This chain's CDR3 is CASSRGGTEGHQPQHF. CDR3 coding DNA: TGCGCCAGCAGCCGGGGAGGGACTGAGGGTCACCAGCCCCAGCATTTT.

The V and J genes are TRBV7-3 and TRBJ2-3; the match to TRBD2 covers 8 bases. With 3 bases clipped from V and 2 bases from J, the junction kept 16 bases outside the gene matches. In germline, CDR1 is SGHTA, CDR2 FQGTGA. The CDR3 spans 19 residues. The CDR3 loop is CASSFVPGLGSSPTDTQYF. For the CDR3, the DNA is TGTGCCAGCAGCTTCGTCCCGGGACTAGGTTCCTCACCCACAGATACGCAGTATTTT.

This clone occurred a few times. The J gene is TRBJ2-3, the V gene TRBV11-3; D is undetermined. V was clipped by 0 bases and J by 3 bases, with 7 bases between them. The CDR3 consists of 14 residues. CDR1 is SGHNT, CDR2 YENEEA, per germline. The CDR3 DNA is TGTGCCAGCAGCTTAGATCCGCAGACAGATACGCAGTATTTT. This gives the protein CASSLDPQTDTQYF.

The chain links TRBV30 to TRBJ2-7; the match to TRBD2 covers 7 bases. Germline V lookup: CDR1 GTSNPN, CDR2 SVGIG (reference sequence). This CDR3 spans 15 amino acids. The ends lost 5 bases at V and 2 bases at J; junction bases unmatched: 12. The CDR3 DNA reads TGTGCCTGGGTCCCCCGACGCGGGGGTCCCTACGAGCAGTACTTC. This encodes CAWVPRRGGPYEQYF. Full variable domain (missing parts from reference TRBV30 and TRBJ2-7): SQTIHQWPATLVQPVGSPLSLECTVEGTSNPNLYWYRQAAGRGLQLLFYSVGIGQISSEVPQNLSASRPQDRQFILSSKKLLLSDSGFYLCAWVPRRGGPYEQYFGPGTRLTVT.

V usage is TRBV5-4 and J usage is TRBJ2-1; weak D call: TRBD2 (6 bases). Germline loops: CDR1 SGHNT, CDR2 YYREEE (reference sequence). V lost 1 base to trimming and J lost 7 bases, with 12 bases between them. The CDR3 is 14 residues long. In DNA form, the CDR3 reads TGTGCCAGCAGCTTGCACGGGAGCGTTAATGAGCAGTTCTTC. Residues: CASSLHGSVNEQFF.

The rearrangement joins TRBV5-1 to TRBJ2-2; 8 bases fit TRBD1. The CDR3 totals 16 residues. CDR1 is SGHRS, CDR2 YFSETQ, per germline. Trimming removed 0 bases from V and 1 base from J; junction bases left unmatched: 2. The CDR3 spells CASSLEGQENTGELFF. For the CDR3, the DNA is TGCGCCAGCAGCTTGGAGGGACAGGAGAACACCGGGGAGCTGTTTTTT. The variable domain in full, with the rest retrieved from reference TRBV5-1 and TRBJ2-2, is KAGVTQTPRYLIKTRGQQVTLSCSPISGHRSVSWYQQTPGQGLQFLFEYFSETQRNKGNFPGRFSGRQFSNSRSEMNVSTLELGDSALYLCASSLEGQENTGELFFGEGSRLTVL.

The CDR3 region is CASSITGQQETQYF. CDR3 sequence (DNA): TGTGCCAGCAGTATTACGGGACAGCAAGAGACCCAGTACTTC. The chain carries TRBV28 and TRBJ2-5; 7 positions match TRBD1. Germline V gene sequence: CDR1 MDHEN, CDR2 SYDVKM. The CDR3 contains 14 residues. Losses at the gene ends were 5 bases for V and 2 bases for J; bases not matched to a gene: 5.

Points on this clone: An end of the junction differs from the germline gene, which may be a read error. The chain links TRBV27 to TRBJ1-6; 8 nucleotides match TRBD1. This CDR3 has 15 residues. Looked up from germline, CDR1 is MNHEY and CDR2 is SMNVEV (reference sequence). DNA for the CDR3: TGTGCCAGCAGACCTGGACAGGGCGATAATCCACCCCTCCACTTT. It codes for CASRPGQGDNPPLHF.

Regarding this clone: An end of the junction does not agree with germline; a read error may underlie this. CDR3 residues: CASSQDGSTGELFF. The DNA for the CDR3 is TGTGCTAGCAGCCAAGACGGGAGCACCGGGGAGCTGTTTTTT. This chain joins TRBV7-7 and TRBJ2-2, with D possibly TRBD2 on 6 matching bases. Germline V lookup: CDR1 SSHAT, CDR2 FNYEAQ (reference sequence). This CDR3 has 14 amino acids.

This clone came up many times. The CDR3 nucleotides are TGTGCCAGCAGCTTGTTAGTATCACCTAAGGGGGAGCAGTTCTTC. Amino acid sequence: CASSLLVSPKGEQFF. The V and J genes are TRBV5-6 and TRBJ2-1, with a tentative D call TRBD1 (5 bases). This CDR3 has 15 amino acids. V was trimmed by 1 base and J by 10 bases, leaving 18 bases between them. The germline V gene has CDR1 SGHDT and CDR2 YYEEEE.

V and J are TRBV18 and TRBJ2-1, with TRBD2 identical over 11 bases. Looked up from germline, CDR1 is KGHSH and CDR2 is LQKENI. Trimming cost V 5 bases and J 0 bases; bases outside gene matches: 3. CDR3 length equals 16 residues. The CDR3 reads CASSETSGSSYNEQFF. The CDR3 nucleotides are TGTGCCAGCTCAGAAACTAGCGGGAGCTCCTACAATGAGCAGTTCTTC.

This clone was seen only a few times. The chain recombines TRBV9 with TRBJ2-7, with TRBD2 matching 10 bases. The CDR3 loop spans 16 amino acids. Germline CDR1 reads SGDLS; CDR2 reads YYNGEE. J was trimmed by 3 bases and V by 3 bases; bases with no gene match: 9. The CDR3 DNA is TGTGCCAGCAGCGCCCGGACCGGGACTAGCGACTACGAGCAGTACTTC. Protein sequence: CASSARTGTSDYEQYF.

The chain has TRBV18 and TRBJ1-1; 9 nucleotides align to TRBD1. Germline CDR1 reads KGHSH; CDR2 reads LQKENI. J gave up 8 bases and V 2 bases, and 6 bases lay outside the gene matches. The CDR3 loop spans 14 amino acids. The DNA of the CDR3 is TGTGCCAGCTCACCAATTGACAGGGGGAGGGAAGCTTTCTTT. Its translation: CASSPIDRGREAFF.

This chain links TRBV30 with TRBJ2-3; 11 bases are shared with TRBD2. Germline V gene sequence: CDR1 GTSNPN, CDR2 SVGIG (reference sequence). V gave up 1 base and J gave up 3 bases; unmatched junction bases: 0. The CDR3 is 14 residues long. The chain's CDR3 is CAWSASGGTDTQYF. CDR3 sequence (DNA): TGTGCCTGGAGTGCTAGCGGGGGGACAGATACGCAGTATTTT. Based on the CDR3 plus reference TRBV30 and TRBJ2-3, the full variable domain is SQTIHQWPATLVQPVGSPLSLECTVEGTSNPNLYWYRQAAGRGLQLLFYSVGIGQISSEVPQNLSASRPQDRQFILSSKKLLLSDSGFYLCAWSASGGTDTQYFGPGTRLTVL.

The table lists this clone with a few counts. The J gene is TRBJ2-2, the V gene TRBV6-4; 10 bases agree with TRBD2. J lost 4 bases, V lost 4 bases, and 0 bases had no gene match. The CDR3 extends over 14 amino acids. The V gene's germline CDR1 is MRHNA and CDR2 SNTAGT. In DNA form, the CDR3 reads TGTGCCAGCAGTGCTAGCGGGGGCACCGGGGAGCTGTTTTTT. As protein: CASSASGGTGELFF.

This clone was seen a handful of times. The rearrangement uses TRBV9 and TRBJ2-7; 9 nucleotides match TRBD1. The V gene's germline CDR1 is SGDLS and CDR2 YYNGEE. The ends lost 4 bases at V and 0 bases at J; junction bases unmatched: 2. This CDR3 has 14 residues. Here the CDR3 reads CASSRDRASYEQYF. CDR3 nucleotide sequence: TGTGCCAGCAGCCGGGACAGGGCCTCCTACGAGCAGTACTTC.

The V call is TRBV4-2, the J call TRBJ2-3, with TRBD2 identical over 7 bases. Germline CDR1 LGHNA, CDR2 YNFKEQ. The CDR3 has 16 residues. The V gene end was trimmed by 0 bases and the J gene end by 2 bases; junction bases not matched to a gene: 5. The CDR3 DNA is TGTGCCAGCAGCCAAGATTCTAGCGGATACACAGATACGCAGTATTTT. Protein product: CASSQDSSGYTDTQYF.

The chain is built from TRBV5-1 and TRBJ2-5; tentative D call: TRBD2 (6 bases). Trimming shortened V by 0 bases and J by 4 bases, and 16 bases separated the two germline ends. The V gene's germline CDR1 is SGHRS and CDR2 YFSETQ. The CDR3 has 16 residues. The CDR3 DNA reads TGCGCCAGCAGCTTGGGGATCGGGGGACCTCCAGAGACCCAGTACTTC. As protein: CASSLGIGGPPETQYF.

V usage is TRBV5-4 and J usage is TRBJ1-4; tentative D call: TRBD1 (5 bases). Trimming removed 3 bases at V and 6 bases at J, with 12 bases between. The length of the CDR3 is 14 residues. Germline V gives CDR1 SGHNT, CDR2 YYREEE (reference sequence). This chain's CDR3 is CASSSDSGDEKLFF. In DNA form, the CDR3 reads TGTGCCAGCAGCTCTGACAGCGGGGATGAAAAACTGTTTTTT. Complete variable domain (other parts from reference TRBV5-4 and TRBJ1-4): ETGVTQSPTHLIKTRGQQVTLRCSSQSGHNTVSWYQQALGQGPQFIFQYYREEENGRGNFPPRFSGLQFPNYSSELNVNALELDDSALYLCASSSDSGDEKLFFGSGTQLSVL.

The V call is TRBV9, the J call TRBJ2-2; D gene uncertain. The germline V gene has CDR1 SGDLS and CDR2 YYNGEE. V lost 4 bases and J lost 5, with 15 bases in between. The CDR3 has 15 residues. CDR3 DNA: TGTGCCAGCAGCTTCGACGGATCACTAACCGGGGAGCTGTTTTTT. It specifies CASSFDGSLTGELFF.

This clone was detected only a few times. The chain couples TRBV19 to TRBJ2-4; 7 bases agree with TRBD2. Germline V gene sequence: CDR1 LNHDA, CDR2 SQIVND (reference sequence). This CDR3 is 13 amino acids long. V lost 11 bases and J lost 5; bases outside the gene matches: 9. The CDR3 is CASGVGGENIQYF. CDR3 coding DNA: TGTGCCTCCGGGGTGGGAGGGGAAAACATTCAGTACTTC.

V usage is TRBV6-6 and J usage is TRBJ2-3; 12 bases are a match to TRBD1. V lost 2 bases to trimming and J lost 5 bases; unmatched junction nucleotides: 2. Germline V CDR1 and CDR2: MNHNY, SVGAGI (reference sequence). The CDR3 consists of 15 residues. The chain's CDR3 is CASSYGTGGVDTQYF. The CDR3 bases are TGTGCCAGCAGTTACGGGACAGGGGGCGTAGATACGCAGTATTTT.

The J gene is TRBJ2-2, the V gene TRBV27; 10 positions match TRBD2. Looked up from germline, CDR1 is MNHEY and CDR2 is SMNVEV (reference sequence). J lost 7 bases, V lost 10 bases, and 9 bases had no gene match. The CDR3 extends over 14 amino acids. The chain's CDR3 is CATRSGGAGGELFF. The CDR3 nucleotides read TGTGCCACCCGAAGCGGGGGGGCGGGCGGGGAGCTGTTTTTT.

The sample holds one count of this clone. The V and J genes are TRBV5-4 and TRBJ2-2; TRBD1 matches 8 bases. The junction had 5 bases not matched to a gene; V was cut back by 4 bases and J by 0 bases. Germline CDR1 SGHNT, CDR2 YYREEE (reference sequence). The CDR3 runs 16 residues. DNA for the CDR3: TGTGCCAGCAGCGCCGGACAGGGCCCGAACACCGGGGAGCTGTTTTTT. Protein: CASSAGQGPNTGELFF.

The chain joins TRBV2 to TRBJ1-4, with D maybe TRBD1 (6 bases). Germline lookup yields CDR1 SNHLY and CDR2 FYNNEI. This CDR3 spans 14 amino acids. V dropped 8 bases and J dropped 6 bases, with 16 bases sitting between them. CDR3 in DNA: TGTGCCAGCCTGCTCGGGGGGCAGGATGAAAAACTGTTTTTT. It is translated as CASLLGGQDEKLFF.

The rearrangement joins TRBV18 to TRBJ2-1; D perhaps matches TRBD1 (6 bases). V dropped 3 bases and J dropped 6 bases, with 9 bases sitting between them. Germline-derived CDR1 and CDR2 are KGHSH and LQKENI. The CDR3 covers 13 residues. The CDR3 DNA reads TGTGCCAGCTCACCGACAGGTCTCAATGAGCAGTTCTTC. Amino acid sequence: CASSPTGLNEQFF.

The V gene is TRBV13, the J gene TRBJ2-3, with TRBD1 identical over 7 bases. Germline V gene data show CDR1 as PRHDT and CDR2 as FYEKMQ (reference sequence). V was pared by 5 bases and J by 5 bases, with 7 bases of the junction left unmatched. The CDR3 is made up of 14 amino acids. The CDR3 region has the DNA TGTGCCAGCAGCACACCCACAGGGGTAGATACGCAGTATTTT. Translating gives CASSTPTGVDTQYF.

The rearrangement uses TRBV5-1 and TRBJ1-5; D uncertain. The germline V and J ends were trimmed by 0 bases and 3 bases, with 10 bases remaining between them. Germline CDR1 and CDR2: SGHRS and YFSETQ. The CDR3 is made up of 15 amino acids. The CDR3 nucleotides are TGCGCCAGCAGCTTGGAACCCGGGAACAATCAGCCCCAGCATTTT. Its protein product is CASSLEPGNNQPQHF.